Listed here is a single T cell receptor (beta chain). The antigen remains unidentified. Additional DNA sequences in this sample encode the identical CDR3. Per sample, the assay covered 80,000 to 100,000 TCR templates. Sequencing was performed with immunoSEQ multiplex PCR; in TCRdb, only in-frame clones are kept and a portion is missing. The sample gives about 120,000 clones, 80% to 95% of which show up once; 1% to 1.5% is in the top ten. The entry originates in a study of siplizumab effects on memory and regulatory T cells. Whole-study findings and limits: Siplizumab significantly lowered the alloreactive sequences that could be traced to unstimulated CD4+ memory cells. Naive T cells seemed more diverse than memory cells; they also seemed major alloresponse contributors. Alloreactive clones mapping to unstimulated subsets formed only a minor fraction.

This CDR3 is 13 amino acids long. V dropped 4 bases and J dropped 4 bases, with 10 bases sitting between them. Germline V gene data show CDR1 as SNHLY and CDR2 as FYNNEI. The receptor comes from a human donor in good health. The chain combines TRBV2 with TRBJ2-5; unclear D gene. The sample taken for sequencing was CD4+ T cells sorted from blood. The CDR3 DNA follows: TGTGCCAGCAGTGTGAACCGCGGAGAGACCCAGTACTTC. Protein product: CASSVNRGETQYF.